The present entry profiles one T cell receptor beta chain with its context. This entry is derived from a study of blood T cell repertoires in COVID-19. Study context: COVID-19 samples, acute and convalescent, were from the United States, Italy and Spain. In each case, the material was cDNA or gDNA derived from T cells, B-cell-depleted T cells, or PBMCs.

V gave up 2 bases and J gave up 6 bases; unmatched junction bases: 1. The V gene's germline CDR1 is MNHNS and CDR2 SASEGT. This CDR3 has 15 residues. Per the original methods: Reference gene primers were amplified, and this amplification served to estimate nucleated cell counts. Produced via immunoSEQ multiplex PCR; TCRdb's table is partial and in-frame only. For V, J and clone size, that table is used; D and trimming come from the DNA. The sample has roughly 45,000 clones, about nine tenths seen once. The TCR originated in a man aged 55 to 69 with active COVID-19. The rearrangement uses TRBV6-1 and TRBJ2-2; 12 nucleotides align to TRBD2. The sample comprised peripheral blood. The CDR3, as DNA: TGTGCCAGCAGTGAACTAGCGGGAGGGCCCGGGGAGCTGTTTTTT. It translates to CASSELAGGPGELFF.